This T cell receptor (beta chain) was profiled in a study of blood T cell repertoires in COVID-19. Using immunoSEQ multiplex PCR, the repertoire was profiled, and TCRdb retains in-frame clones only, with some absent. The table has hundreds of thousands of clones, 70% to 85% seen once; the top ten hold roughly 3.5%. Trimming pared 4 bases from V and 4 bases from J, leaving 10 bases between. This CDR3 is built from 13 residues. Germline-derived CDR1 and CDR2 are GTSNPN and SVGIG (reference sequence). This clone appeared a few times. The sample was PBMCs or T cells enriched from blood (not recorded which). The receptor was derived from an older woman who had recovered from COVID-19. The chain has TRBV30 and TRBJ1-4; TRBD1 is a possible D gene (6 bases). Here the CDR3 DNA reads TGTGCCTGGATCTGGACAGTTAATGAAAAACTGTTTTTT. It is translated as CAWIWTVNEKLFF.